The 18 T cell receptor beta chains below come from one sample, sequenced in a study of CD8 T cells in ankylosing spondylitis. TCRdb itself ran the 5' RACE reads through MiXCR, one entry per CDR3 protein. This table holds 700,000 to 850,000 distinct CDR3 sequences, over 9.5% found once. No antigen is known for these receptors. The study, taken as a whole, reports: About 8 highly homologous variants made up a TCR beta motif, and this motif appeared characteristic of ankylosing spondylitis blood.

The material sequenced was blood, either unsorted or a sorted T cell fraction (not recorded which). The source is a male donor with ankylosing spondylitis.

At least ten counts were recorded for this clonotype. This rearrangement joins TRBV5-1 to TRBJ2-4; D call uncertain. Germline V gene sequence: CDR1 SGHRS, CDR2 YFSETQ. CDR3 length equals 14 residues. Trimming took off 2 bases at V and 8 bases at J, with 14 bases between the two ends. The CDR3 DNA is TGCGCCAGCAGCTTCGTTCCCATTCAGGACATTCAGTACTTC. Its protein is CASSFVPIQDIQYF.

The CDR3 protein is CSARDVQGGDTQYF. Here the CDR3 DNA reads TGCAGTGCTAGAGATGTACAGGGAGGAGATACGCAGTATTTT. J is TRBJ2-3 and V is TRBV20-1; D may match TRBD1 or TRBD2 (6 bases each). CDR3 length equals 14 residues. CDR1 is DFQATT, CDR2 SNEGSKA, per germline (reference sequence). V was shortened by 0 bases and J by 5 bases, with 12 bases between the two germline ends.

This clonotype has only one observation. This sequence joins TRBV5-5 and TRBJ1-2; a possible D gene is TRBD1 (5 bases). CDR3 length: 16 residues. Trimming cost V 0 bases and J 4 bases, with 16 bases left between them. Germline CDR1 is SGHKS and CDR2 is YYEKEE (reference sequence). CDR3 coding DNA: TGTGCCAGCAGCTTGGCCAACCAGGGAAGGGGCTATGGCTACACCTTC. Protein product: CASSLANQGRGYGYTF.

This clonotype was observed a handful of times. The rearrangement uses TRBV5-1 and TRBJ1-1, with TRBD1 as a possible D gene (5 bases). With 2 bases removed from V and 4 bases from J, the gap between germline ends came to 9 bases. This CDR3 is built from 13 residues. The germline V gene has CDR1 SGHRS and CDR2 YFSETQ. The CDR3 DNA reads TGCGCCAGCAGCTTAAGACAGCCCACTGAAGCTTTCTTT. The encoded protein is CASSLRQPTEAFF. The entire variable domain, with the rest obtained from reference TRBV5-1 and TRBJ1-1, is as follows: KAGVTQTPRYLIKTRGQQVTLSCSPISGHRSVSWYQQTPGQGLQFLFEYFSETQRNKGNFPGRFSGRQFSNSRSEMNVSTLELGDSALYLCASSLRQPTEAFFGQGTRLTVV.

CDR3 loop: CATSRDQERNTEAFF. CDR3 nucleotide sequence: TGTGCCACCAGCAGAGATCAAGAAAGGAACACTGAAGCTTTCTTT. V is TRBV15 and J is TRBJ1-1; D gene uncertain. The germline gives CDR1 LNHNV, CDR2 YYDKDF (reference sequence). The CDR3 loop spans 15 amino acids. V lost 0 bases and J lost 1, with 9 bases in between.

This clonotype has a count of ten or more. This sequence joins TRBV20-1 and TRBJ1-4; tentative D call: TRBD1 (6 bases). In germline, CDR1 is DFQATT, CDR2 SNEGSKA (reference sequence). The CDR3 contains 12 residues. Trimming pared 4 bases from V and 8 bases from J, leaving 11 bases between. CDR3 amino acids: CSATRGEEKLFF. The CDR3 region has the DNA TGCAGTGCTACCAGGGGTGAGGAAAAACTGTTTTTT.

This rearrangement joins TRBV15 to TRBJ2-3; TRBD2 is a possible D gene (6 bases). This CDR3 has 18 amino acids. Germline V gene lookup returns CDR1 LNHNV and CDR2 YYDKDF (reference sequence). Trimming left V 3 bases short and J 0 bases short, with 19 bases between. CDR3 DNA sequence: TGTGCCACCAGCAGGGGGGGAGTTTATTACCCTAGCACAGATACGCAGTATTTT. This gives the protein CATSRGGVYYPSTDTQYF. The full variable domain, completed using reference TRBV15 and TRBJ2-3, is DAMVIQNPRYQVTQFGKPVTLSCSQTLNHNVMYWYQQKSSQAPKLLFHYYDKDFNNEADTPDNFQSRRPNTSFCFLDIRSPGLGDTAMYLCATSRGGVYYPSTDTQYFGPGTRLTVL.

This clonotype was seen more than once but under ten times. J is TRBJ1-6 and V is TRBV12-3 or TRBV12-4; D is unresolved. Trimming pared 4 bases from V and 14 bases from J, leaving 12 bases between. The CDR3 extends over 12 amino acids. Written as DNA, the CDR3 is TGTGCCAGCAGTTCACGGGATCTGTCCCTCCACTTT. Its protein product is CASSSRDLSLHF.

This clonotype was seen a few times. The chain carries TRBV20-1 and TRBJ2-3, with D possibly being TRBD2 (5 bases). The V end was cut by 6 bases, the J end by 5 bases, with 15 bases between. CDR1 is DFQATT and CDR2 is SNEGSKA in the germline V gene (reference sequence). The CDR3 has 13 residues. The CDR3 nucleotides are TGCAGTGCCCGGGAAGGGTCCGGAGATACGCAGTATTTT. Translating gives CSAREGSGDTQYF.

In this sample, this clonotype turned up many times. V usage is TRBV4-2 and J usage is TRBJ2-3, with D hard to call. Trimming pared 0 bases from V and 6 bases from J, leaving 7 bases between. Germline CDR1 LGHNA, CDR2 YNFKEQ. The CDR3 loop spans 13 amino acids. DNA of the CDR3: TGTGCCAGCAGCCAAGAGGGCTTGGATACGCAGTATTTT. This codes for CASSQEGLDTQYF.

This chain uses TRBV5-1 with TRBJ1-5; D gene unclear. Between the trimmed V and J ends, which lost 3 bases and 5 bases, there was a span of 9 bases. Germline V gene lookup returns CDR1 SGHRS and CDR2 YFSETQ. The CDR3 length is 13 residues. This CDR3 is CASSSFPDQPQHF. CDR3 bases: TGCGCCAGCAGCTCTTTCCCTGATCAGCCCCAGCATTTT.

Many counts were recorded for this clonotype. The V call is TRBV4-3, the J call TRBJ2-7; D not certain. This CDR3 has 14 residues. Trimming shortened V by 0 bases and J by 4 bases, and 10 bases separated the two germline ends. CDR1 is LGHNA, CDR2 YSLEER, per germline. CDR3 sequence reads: CASSQDVVSYEQYF. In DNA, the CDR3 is TGCGCCAGCAGCCAAGATGTCGTATCTTACGAGCAGTACTTC.

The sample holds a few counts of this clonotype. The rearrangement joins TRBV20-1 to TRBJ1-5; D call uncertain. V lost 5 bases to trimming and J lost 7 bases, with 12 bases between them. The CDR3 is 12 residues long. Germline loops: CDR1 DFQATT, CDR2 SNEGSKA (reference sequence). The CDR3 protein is CSAARLGQPQHF. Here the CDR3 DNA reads TGCAGTGCTGCCAGACTTGGACAGCCCCAGCATTTT.

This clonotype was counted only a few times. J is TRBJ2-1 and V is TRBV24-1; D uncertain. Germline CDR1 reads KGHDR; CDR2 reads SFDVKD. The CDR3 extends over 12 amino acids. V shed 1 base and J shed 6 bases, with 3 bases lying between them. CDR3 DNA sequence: TGTGCCACCAGTGATTTCACCAATGAGCAGTTCTTC. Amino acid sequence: CATSDFTNEQFF.

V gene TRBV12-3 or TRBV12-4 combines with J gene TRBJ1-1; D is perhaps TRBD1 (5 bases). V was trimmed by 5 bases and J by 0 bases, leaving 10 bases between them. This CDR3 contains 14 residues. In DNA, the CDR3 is TGTGCCAGCAGTAGAGTCAGGGTGAACACTGAAGCTTTCTTT. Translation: CASSRVRVNTEAFF.

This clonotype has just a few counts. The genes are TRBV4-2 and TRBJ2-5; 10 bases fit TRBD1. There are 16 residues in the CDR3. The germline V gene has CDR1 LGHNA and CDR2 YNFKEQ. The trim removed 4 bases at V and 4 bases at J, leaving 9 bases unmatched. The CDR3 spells CASSPGDRGFSETQYF. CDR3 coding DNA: TGTGCCAGCAGCCCGGGGGACAGGGGTTTTTCAGAGACCCAGTACTTC.

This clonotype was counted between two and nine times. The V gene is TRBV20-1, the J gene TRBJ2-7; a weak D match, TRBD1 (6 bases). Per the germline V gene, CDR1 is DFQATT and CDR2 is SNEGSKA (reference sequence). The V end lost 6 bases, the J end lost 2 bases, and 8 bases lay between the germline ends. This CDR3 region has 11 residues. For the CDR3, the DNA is TGCAGTGCACAGGGTCCCTACGAGCAGTACTTC. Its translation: CSAQGPYEQYF.

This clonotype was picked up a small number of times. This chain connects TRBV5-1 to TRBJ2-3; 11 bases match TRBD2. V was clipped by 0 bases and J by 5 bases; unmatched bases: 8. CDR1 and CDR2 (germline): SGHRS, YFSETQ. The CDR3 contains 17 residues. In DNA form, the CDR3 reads TGCGCCAGCAGCTTGGTGATTAGCGGGAGGGCCGGAGATACGCAGTATTTT. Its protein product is CASSLVISGRAGDTQYF.